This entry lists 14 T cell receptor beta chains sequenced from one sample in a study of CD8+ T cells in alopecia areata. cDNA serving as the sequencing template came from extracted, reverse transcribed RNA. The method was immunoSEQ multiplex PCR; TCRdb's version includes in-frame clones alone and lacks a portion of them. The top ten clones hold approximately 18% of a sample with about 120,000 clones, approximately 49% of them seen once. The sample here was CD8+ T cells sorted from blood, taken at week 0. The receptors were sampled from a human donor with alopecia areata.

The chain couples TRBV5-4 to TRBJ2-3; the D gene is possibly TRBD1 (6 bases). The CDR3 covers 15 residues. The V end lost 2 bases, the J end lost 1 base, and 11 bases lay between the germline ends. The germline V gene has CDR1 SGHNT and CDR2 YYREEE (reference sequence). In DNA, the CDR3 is TGTGCCAGCAGCTTACAGGGATCTGGCACAGATACGCAGTATTTT. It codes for CASSLQGSGTDTQYF.

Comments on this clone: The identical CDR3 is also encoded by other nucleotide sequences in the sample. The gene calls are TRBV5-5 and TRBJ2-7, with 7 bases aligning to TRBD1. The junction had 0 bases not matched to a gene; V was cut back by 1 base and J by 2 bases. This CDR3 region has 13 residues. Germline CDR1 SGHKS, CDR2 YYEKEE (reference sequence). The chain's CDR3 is CASSLQGAYEQYF. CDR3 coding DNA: TGTGCCAGCAGCTTGCAGGGGGCCTACGAGCAGTACTTC.

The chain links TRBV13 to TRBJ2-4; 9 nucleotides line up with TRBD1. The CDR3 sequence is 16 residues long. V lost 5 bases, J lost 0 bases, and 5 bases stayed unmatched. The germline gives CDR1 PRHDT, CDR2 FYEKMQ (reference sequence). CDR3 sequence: CASSVWTGEAKNIQYF. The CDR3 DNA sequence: TGTGCCAGCAGCGTATGGACAGGGGAAGCCAAAAACATTCAGTACTTC. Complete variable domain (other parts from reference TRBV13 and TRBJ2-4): AAGVIQSPRHLIKEKRETATLKCYPIPRHDTVYWYQQGPGQDPQFLISFYEKMQSDKGSIPDRFSAQQFSDYHSELNMSSLELGDSALYFCASSVWTGEAKNIQYFGAGTRLSVL.

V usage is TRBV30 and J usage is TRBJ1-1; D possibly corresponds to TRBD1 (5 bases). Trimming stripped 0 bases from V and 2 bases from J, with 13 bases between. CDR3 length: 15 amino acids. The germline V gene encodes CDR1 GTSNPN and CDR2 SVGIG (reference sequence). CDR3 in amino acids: CAWSVLRVYNTEAFF. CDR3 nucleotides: TGTGCCTGGAGTGTACTCAGGGTCTACAACACTGAAGCTTTCTTT.

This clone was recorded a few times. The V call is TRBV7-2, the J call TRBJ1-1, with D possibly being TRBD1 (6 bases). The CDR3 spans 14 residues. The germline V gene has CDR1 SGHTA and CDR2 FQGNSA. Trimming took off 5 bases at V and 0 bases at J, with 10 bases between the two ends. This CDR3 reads CASSHTGMNTEAFF. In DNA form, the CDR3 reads TGTGCCAGCAGCCATACAGGGATGAACACTGAAGCTTTCTTT. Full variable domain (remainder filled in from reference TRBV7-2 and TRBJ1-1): GAGVSQSPSNKVTEKGKDVELRCDPISGHTALYWYRQSLGQGLEFLIYFQGNSAPDKSGLPSDRFSAERTGGSVSTLTIQRTQQEDSAVYLCASSHTGMNTEAFFGQGTRLTVV.

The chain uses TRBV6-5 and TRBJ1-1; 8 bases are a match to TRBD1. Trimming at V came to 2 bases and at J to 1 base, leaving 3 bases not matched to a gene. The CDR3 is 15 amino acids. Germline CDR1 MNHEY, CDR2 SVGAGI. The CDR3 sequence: CASSYRQGWNTEAFF. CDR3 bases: TGTGCCAGCAGTTACCGACAGGGGTGGAACACTGAAGCTTTCTTT.

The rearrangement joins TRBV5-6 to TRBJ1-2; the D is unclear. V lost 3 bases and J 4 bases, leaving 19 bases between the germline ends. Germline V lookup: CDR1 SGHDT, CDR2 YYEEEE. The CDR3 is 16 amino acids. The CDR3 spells CASSSPEEGRLYGYTF. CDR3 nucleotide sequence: TGTGCCAGCAGCTCCCCCGAGGAAGGCAGGCTCTATGGCTACACCTTC.

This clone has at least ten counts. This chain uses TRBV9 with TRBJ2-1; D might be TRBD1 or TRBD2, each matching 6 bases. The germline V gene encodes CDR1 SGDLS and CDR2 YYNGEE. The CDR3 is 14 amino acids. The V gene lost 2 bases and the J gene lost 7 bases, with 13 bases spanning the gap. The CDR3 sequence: CASSVYTGRNEQFF. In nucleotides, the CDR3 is TGTGCCAGCAGCGTGTACACAGGGAGGAATGAGCAGTTCTTC.

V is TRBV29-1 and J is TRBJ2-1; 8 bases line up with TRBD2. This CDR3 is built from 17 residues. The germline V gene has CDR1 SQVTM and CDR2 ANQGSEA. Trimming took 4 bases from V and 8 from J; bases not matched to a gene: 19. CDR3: CSVGGVIAGFPKDEQFF. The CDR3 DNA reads TGCAGCGTTGGAGGGGTAATAGCGGGGTTCCCTAAGGATGAGCAGTTCTTC.

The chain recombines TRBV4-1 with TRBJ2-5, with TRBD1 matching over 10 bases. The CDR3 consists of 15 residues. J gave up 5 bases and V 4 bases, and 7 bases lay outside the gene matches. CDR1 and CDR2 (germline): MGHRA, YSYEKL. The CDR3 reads CASSLLGTGVETQYF. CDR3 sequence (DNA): TGCGCCAGCAGCCTTTTGGGGACAGGGGTGGAGACCCAGTACTTC.

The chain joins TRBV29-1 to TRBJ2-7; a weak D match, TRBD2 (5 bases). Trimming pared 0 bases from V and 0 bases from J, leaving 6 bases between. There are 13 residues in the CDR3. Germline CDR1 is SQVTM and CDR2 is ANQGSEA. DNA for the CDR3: TGCAGCGTTGAAGAACGGGACTCCTACGAGCAGTACTTC. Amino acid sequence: CSVEERDSYEQYF.

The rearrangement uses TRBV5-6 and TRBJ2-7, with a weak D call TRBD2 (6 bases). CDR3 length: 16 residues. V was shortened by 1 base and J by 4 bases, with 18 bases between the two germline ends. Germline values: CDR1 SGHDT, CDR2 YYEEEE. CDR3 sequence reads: CASSLPSGSSGYEQYF. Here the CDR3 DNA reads TGTGCCAGCAGCTTGCCCTCCGGTAGTAGCGGATACGAGCAGTACTTC.

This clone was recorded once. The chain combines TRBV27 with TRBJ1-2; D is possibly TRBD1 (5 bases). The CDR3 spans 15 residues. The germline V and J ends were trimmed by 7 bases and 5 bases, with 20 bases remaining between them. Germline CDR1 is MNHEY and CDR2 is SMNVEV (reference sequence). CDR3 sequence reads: CASTSRETVGYGYTF. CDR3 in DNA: TGTGCCAGCACCTCTCGGGAGACAGTCGGTTATGGCTACACCTTC.

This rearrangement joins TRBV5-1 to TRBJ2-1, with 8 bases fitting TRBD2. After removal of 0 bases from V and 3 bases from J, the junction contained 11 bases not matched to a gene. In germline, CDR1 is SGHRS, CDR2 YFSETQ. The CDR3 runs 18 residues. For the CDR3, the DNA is TGCGCCAGCAGCTTGGTATCAGGAGCGGGGGACTTCTACAATGAGCAGTTCTTC. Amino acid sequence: CASSLVSGAGDFYNEQFF.